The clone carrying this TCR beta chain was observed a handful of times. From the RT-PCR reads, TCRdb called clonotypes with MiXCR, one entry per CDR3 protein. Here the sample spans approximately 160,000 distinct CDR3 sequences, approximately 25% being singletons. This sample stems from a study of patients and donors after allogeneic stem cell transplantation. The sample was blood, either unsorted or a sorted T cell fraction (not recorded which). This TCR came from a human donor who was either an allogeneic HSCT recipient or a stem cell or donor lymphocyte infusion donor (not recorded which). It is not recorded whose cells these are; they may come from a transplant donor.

The CDR3 reads CASSLEGPVTEAFF. Written as DNA, the CDR3 is TGTGCCAGCAGCTTAGAGGGGCCAGTCACTGAAGCTTTCTTT. The chain recombines TRBV7-6 with TRBJ1-1, with D possibly matching TRBD1 (5 bases). Germline CDR1 reads SGHVS; CDR2 reads FNYEAQ. Trimming took off 1 base at V and 4 bases at J, with 10 bases between the two ends. The CDR3 totals 14 residues.